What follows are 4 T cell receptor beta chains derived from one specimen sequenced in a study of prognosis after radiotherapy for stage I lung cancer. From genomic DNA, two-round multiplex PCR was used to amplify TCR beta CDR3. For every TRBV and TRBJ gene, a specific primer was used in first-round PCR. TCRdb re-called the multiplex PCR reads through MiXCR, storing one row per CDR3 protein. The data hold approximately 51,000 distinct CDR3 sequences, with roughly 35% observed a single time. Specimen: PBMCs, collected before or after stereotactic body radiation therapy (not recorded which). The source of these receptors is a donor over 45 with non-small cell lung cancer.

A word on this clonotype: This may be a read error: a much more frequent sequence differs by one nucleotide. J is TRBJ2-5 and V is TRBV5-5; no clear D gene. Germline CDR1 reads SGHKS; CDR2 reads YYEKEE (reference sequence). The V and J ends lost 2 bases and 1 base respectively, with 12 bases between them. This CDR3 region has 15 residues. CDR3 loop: CASSLMSHPQETQYF. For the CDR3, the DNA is TGTGCCAGCAGCTTAATGAGCCATCCCCAAGAGACCCAGTACTTC.

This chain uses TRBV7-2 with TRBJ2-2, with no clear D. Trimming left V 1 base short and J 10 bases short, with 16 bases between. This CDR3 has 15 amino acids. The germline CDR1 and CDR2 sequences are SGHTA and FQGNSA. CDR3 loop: CASSLGTWLAVELFF. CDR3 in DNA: TGTGCCAGCAGCTTAGGAACATGGCTGGCCGTGGAGCTGTTTTTT.

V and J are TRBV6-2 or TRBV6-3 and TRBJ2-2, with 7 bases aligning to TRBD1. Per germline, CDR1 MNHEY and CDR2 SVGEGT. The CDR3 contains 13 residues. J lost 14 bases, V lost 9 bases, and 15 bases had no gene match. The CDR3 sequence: CARGQTNTGDLFF. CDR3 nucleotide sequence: TGTGCCAGGGGACAGACGAACACCGGTGATCTGTTTTTT.

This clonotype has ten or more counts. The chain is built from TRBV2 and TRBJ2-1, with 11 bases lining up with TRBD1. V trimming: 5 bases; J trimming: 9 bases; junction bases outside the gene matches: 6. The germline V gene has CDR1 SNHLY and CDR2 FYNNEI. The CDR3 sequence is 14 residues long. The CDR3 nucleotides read TGTGCCAGCAGTAAAGGACAGGGGGCAGGTGAGCAGTTCTTC. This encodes CASSKGQGAGEQFF.